Below are 9 T cell receptor beta chains sequenced from a single sample in a study of T-cell reconstitution after alpha-beta-depleted transplantation in children. It was with unique molecular identifiers that the TCRbeta library was prepared. TCRdb used MiXCR to reprocess the PCR reads, holding one entry per CDR3 protein. Of more than 200,000 distinct CDR3 sequences in the sample, roughly 24% are singletons; the top ten hold less than 3.5%. Sequenced here: PBMCs, sampled before TCRalphabeta/CD19-depleted stem cell transplant. The receptors were sampled from a girl aged 2 to 10 with Fanconi anemia, due to receive a stem cell transplant.

The gene calls are TRBV20-1 and TRBJ2-3, with TRBD2 matching over 10 bases. The CDR3 is 17 residues long. Losses at the gene ends were 6 bases for V and 1 base for J; bases not matched to a gene: 13. Germline V gene data show CDR1 as DFQATT and CDR2 as SNEGSKA (reference sequence). As DNA, the CDR3 is TGCAGTGCCCACCGGCCAGCGGGGGGGCGGGGCACAGATACGCAGTATTTT. This encodes CSAHRPAGGRGTDTQYF.

This CDR3 reads CASSFRDREQFF. The CDR3 DNA reads as TGTGCCAGCAGCTTCCGGGACAGGGAGCAGTTCTTC. V and J are TRBV7-6 and TRBJ2-1; TRBD1 aligns across 8 bases. The germline V gene has CDR1 SGHVS and CDR2 FNYEAQ. V was clipped by 3 bases and J by 10 bases; unmatched bases: 2. The CDR3 totals 12 residues.

This clonotype was recorded many times. The chain joins TRBV25-1 to TRBJ2-2; D gene unclear. The CDR3 extends over 11 amino acids. Per germline, CDR1 MGHDK and CDR2 SYGVNS. V was cut by 4 bases and J by 6 bases, with 3 bases left in between. The CDR3 DNA reads as TGTGCCAGCAGTGTGGCCGGGGAGCTGTTTTTT. It specifies CASSVAGELFF.

The table lists this clonotype with many counts. This chain connects TRBV29-1 to TRBJ1-5, with D perhaps TRBD1 (6 bases). Per germline, CDR1 SQVTM and CDR2 ANQGSEA. This CDR3 is built from 13 residues. Trimming took 4 bases from V and 5 from J, leaving 12 bases between them. The CDR3: CSVGGGEHQPQHF. The CDR3 region has the DNA TGCAGCGTTGGAGGGGGAGAACATCAGCCCCAGCATTTT.

In this sample, this clonotype turned up a few times. The chain combines TRBV7-3 with TRBJ2-6, with TRBD1 matching 9 bases. Germline loops: CDR1 SGHTA, CDR2 FQGTGA. The CDR3 totals 19 residues. The V segment lost 2 bases and the J segment 2 bases; nucleotides outside the gene matches: 10. The CDR3 here is CASSLSVVDRGTGANVLTF. The CDR3 DNA reads TGTGCCAGCAGCTTATCCGTGGTTGACAGGGGGACTGGGGCCAACGTCCTGACTTTC.

This clonotype was observed at least ten times. V is TRBV10-3 and J is TRBJ2-5; tentative D call: TRBD1 (6 bases). Trimming took 3 bases from V and 4 from J, leaving 12 bases between them. This CDR3 spans 14 amino acids. The V gene's germline CDR1 is ENHRY and CDR2 SYGVKD. CDR3 region: CAISEGTGRETQYF. The CDR3 DNA follows: TGTGCCATCAGTGAAGGAACAGGGCGAGAGACCCAGTACTTC.

The chain links TRBV10-3 to TRBJ1-1, with a tentative D call TRBD1 (6 bases). The CDR3 covers 12 residues. Trimming cost V 2 bases and J 11 bases, with 12 bases left between them. CDR1 and CDR2 (germline): ENHRY, SYGVKD. The CDR3 region has the DNA TGTGCCATCAGTGAGGGTCCAGGGGCGGCTTTCTTT. Amino acid sequence: CAISEGPGAAFF.

V and J are TRBV29-1 and TRBJ2-7, with TRBD1 identical over 7 bases. The CDR3 extends over 14 amino acids. The V segment lost 4 bases and the J segment 5 bases; nucleotides outside the gene matches: 11. Germline V gene sequence: CDR1 SQVTM, CDR2 ANQGSEA. This chain's CDR3 is CSVVLATGWDEQYF. The CDR3 DNA is TGCAGCGTTGTCTTGGCGACAGGGTGGGACGAGCAGTACTTC.

This clonotype was counted between two and nine times. The J gene is TRBJ2-7, the V gene TRBV10-3; D unclear. This CDR3 is 15 amino acids long. The V and J ends lost 3 bases and 0 bases respectively, with 12 bases between them. Germline CDR1 reads ENHRY; CDR2 reads SYGVKD. The CDR3 reads CAISEPGLNSYEQYF. DNA for the CDR3: TGTGCCATCAGTGAACCGGGTCTTAACTCCTACGAGCAGTACTTC.